This T cell receptor (beta chain) was identified in a study of T cell responses to AZD1222 COVID-19 vaccine. Profiled with immunoSEQ multiplex PCR; TCRdb holds only in-frame clones, not every one. The table includes about 130,000 clones, about 90% detected once. Regarding this clone: The antigen remains undetermined.

The V gene end was trimmed by 3 bases and the J gene end by 0 bases; junction bases not matched to a gene: 0. Germline loops: CDR1 SNHLY, CDR2 FYNNEI. The CDR3 is 15 residues long. Study-wide points: Spike regions recognized by vaccine-associated CD4 TCRs spanned the protein, led by 160-218 and 743-854.

The material sequenced was peripheral blood, taken on day 0 of AZD1222 vaccination. The V gene is TRBV2, the J gene TRBJ2-2, with 8 nucleotides matching TRBD1. This clonotype was sampled from an adult in good health. The CDR3 loop is CASSEGQANTGELFF. The CDR3, as DNA: TGTGCCAGCAGTGAGGGACAGGCGAACACCGGGGAGCTGTTTTTT.